The T cell receptor beta chain described here comes from a study of early T cells in non-severe SARS-CoV-2 infection. Study summary: Bulk RNA isolated from unsorted whole blood underwent sequencing; chains were not paired.

One entry per CDR3 protein, called by TCRdb with MiXCR from the 5' RACE reads. The data contain about 39,000 distinct CDR3 sequences, over 6% of them seen just once; the ten biggest clones take up approximately 4.5%. CDR1 and CDR2 (germline): SGDLS, YYNGEE. This CDR3 has 13 amino acids. The trim removed 4 bases at V and 11 bases at J, leaving 11 bases unmatched. The chain recombines TRBV9 with TRBJ1-1, with 7 bases that match TRBD1. Input material: whole blood. The receptor's source is an adult who was a healthcare worker with PCR-confirmed SARS-CoV-2 infection or an uninfected control (not recorded which). The CDR3 DNA sequence: TGTGCCAGCAGCCCCGGGTCGACAGGGCTGGCTTTCTTT. Translated: CASSPGSTGLAFF. Full variable domain (missing parts from reference TRBV9 and TRBJ1-1): DSGVTQTPKHLITATGQRVTLRCSPRSGDLSVYWYQQSLDQGLQFLIQYYNGEERAKGNILERFSAQQFPDLHSELNLSSLELGDSALYFCASSPGSTGLAFFGQGTRLTVV.